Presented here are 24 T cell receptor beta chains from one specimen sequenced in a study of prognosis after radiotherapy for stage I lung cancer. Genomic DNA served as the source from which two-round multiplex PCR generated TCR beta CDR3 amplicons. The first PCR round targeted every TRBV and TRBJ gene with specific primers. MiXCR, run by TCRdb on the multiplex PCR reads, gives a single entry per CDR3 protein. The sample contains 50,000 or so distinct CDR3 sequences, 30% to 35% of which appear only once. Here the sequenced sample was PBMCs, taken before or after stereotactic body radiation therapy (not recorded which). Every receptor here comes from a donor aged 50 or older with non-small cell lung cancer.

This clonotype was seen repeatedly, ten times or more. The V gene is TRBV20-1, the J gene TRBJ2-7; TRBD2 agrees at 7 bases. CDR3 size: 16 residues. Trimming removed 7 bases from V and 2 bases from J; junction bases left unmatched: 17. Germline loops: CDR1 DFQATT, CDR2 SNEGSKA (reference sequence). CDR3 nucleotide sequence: TGCAGTGTCCCGGGAGGTGGAGCGGGGCTTCCCTACGAGCAGTACTTC. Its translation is CSVPGGGAGLPYEQYF.

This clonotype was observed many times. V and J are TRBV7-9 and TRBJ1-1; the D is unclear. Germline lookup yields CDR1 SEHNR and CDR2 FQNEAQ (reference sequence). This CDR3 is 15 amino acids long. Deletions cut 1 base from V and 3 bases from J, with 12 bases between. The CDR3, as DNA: TGTGCCAGCAGCTTAGGGGAGGGTGCGGACACTGAAGCTTTCTTT. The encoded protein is CASSLGEGADTEAFF.

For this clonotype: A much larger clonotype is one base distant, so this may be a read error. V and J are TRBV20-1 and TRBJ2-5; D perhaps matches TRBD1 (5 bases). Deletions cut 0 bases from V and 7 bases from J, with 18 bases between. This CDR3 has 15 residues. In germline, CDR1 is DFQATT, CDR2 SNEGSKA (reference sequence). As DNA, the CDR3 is TGCAGTGCTAGAGATATAGTCAGGGCCGCCGGGACCCAGTACTTC. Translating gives CSARDIVRAAGTQYF.

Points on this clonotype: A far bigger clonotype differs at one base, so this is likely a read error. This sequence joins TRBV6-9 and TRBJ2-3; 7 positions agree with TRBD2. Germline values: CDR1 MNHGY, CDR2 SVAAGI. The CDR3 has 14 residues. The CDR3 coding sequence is TGTGCCATCAGTTACGCGGGAGTAGCAGATACGCAGTATTTT. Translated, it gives CAISYAGVADTQYF.

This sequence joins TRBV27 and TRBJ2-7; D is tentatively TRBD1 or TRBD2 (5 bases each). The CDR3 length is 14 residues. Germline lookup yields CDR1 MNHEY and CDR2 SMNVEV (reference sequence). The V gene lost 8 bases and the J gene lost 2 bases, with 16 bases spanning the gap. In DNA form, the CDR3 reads TGTGCCAGCGGATCCGGGACCCCCACCTACGAGCAGTACTTC. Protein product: CASGSGTPTYEQYF.

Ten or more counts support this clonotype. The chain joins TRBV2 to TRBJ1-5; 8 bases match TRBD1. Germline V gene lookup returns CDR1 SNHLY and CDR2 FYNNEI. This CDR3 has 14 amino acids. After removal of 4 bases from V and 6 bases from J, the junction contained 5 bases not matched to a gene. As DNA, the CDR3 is TGTGCCAGCAGTGGACGGCAGGGGGCTCAGCCCCAGCATTTT. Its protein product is CASSGRQGAQPQHF.

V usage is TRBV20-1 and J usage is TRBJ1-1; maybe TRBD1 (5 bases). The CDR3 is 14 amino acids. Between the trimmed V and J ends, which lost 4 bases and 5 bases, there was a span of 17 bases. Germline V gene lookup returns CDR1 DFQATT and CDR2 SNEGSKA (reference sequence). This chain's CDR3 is CSATQSGAGTEAFF. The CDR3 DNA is TGCAGTGCTACCCAGAGCGGGGCGGGGACTGAAGCTTTCTTT.

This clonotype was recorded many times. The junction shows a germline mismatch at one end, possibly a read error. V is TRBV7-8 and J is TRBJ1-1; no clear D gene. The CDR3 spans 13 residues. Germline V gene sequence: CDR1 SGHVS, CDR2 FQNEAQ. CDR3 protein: CASSSRLNTEASF. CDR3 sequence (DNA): TGTGCCAGCAGCTCCCGTCTGAACACTGAAGCTTCCTTT.

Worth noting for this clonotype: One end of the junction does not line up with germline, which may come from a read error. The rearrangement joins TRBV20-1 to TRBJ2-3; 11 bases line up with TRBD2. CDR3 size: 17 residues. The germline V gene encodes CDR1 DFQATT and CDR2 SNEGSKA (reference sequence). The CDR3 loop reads CSAIDTGTSGSTDTQYF. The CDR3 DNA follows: TGCAGTGCTATAGATACCGGGACTAGCGGATCCACAGATACTCAGTATTTT.

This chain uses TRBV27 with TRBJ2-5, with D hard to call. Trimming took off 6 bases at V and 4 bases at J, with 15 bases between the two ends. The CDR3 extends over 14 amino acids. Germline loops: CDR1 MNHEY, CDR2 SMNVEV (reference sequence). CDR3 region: CASSLGSAAETQYF. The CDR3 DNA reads TGTGCCAGCAGCCTAGGGTCCGCGGCAGAGACCCAGTACTTC.

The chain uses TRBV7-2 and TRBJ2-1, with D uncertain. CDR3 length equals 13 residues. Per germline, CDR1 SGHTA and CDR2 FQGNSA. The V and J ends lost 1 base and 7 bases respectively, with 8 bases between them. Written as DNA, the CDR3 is TGTGCCAGCAGCTTAGAATATGGGAATGAGCAGTTCTTC. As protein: CASSLEYGNEQFF.

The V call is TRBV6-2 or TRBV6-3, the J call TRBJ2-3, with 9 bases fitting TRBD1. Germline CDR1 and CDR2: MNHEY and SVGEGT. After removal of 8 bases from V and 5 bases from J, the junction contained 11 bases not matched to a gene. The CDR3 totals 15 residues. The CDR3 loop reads CASGSKGQGLDTQYF. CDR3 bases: TGTGCCAGCGGTAGTAAGGGACAGGGACTAGATACGCAGTATTTT.

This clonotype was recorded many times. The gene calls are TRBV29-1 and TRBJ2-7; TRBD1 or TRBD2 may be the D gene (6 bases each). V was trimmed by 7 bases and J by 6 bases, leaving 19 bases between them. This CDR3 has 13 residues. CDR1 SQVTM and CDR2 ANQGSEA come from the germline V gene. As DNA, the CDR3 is TGCAGCGGGAGGGGACATCTTGGGGGCGAGCAGTACTTC. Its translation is CSGRGHLGGEQYF.

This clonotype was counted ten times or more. The CDR3 DNA follows: TGTGCCAGCAGCCTATGGGGACAGTCCTACGAGCAGTACTTC. This gives the protein CASSLWGQSYEQYF. V gene TRBV7-8 combines with J gene TRBJ2-7; 7 bases line up with TRBD1. The V segment lost 5 bases and the J segment 1 base; nucleotides outside the gene matches: 5. CDR1 is SGHVS and CDR2 is FQNEAQ in the germline V gene. The CDR3 runs 14 residues.

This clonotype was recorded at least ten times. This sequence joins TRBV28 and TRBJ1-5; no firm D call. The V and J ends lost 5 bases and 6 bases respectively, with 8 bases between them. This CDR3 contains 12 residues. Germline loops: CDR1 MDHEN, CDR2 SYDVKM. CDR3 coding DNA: TGTGCCAGCAGTCTGAATACTCAGCCCCAGCATTTT. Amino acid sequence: CASSLNTQPQHF.

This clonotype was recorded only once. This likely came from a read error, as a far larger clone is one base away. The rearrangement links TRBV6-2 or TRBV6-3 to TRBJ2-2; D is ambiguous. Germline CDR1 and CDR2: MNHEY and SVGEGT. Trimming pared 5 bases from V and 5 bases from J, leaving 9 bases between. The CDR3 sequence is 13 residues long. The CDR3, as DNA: TGTGCCAGCAGTGTAAGAGAAACCGGGGAGCTGTTTTTT. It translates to CASSVRETGELFF.

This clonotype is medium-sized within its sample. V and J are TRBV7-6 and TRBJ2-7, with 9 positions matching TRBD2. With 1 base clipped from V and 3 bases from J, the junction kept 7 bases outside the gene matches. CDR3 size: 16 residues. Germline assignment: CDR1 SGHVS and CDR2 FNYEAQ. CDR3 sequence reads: CASSLEASGTHYEQYF. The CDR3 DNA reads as TGTGCCAGCAGCTTAGAGGCTAGCGGGACTCACTACGAGCAGTACTTC.

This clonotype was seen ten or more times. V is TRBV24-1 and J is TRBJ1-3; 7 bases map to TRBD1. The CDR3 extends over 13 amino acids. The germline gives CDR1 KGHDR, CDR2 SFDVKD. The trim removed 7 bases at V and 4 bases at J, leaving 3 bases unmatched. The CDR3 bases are TGTGCCACCAGGGGGACAGACGGAAACACCATATATTTT. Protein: CATRGTDGNTIYF.

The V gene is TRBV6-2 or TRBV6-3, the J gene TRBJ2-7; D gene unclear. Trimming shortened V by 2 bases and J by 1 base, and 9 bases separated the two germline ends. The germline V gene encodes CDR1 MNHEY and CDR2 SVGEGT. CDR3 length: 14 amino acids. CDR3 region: CASSYPAGSYEQYF. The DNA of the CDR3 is TGTGCCAGCAGTTACCCGGCAGGTTCCTACGAGCAGTACTTC.

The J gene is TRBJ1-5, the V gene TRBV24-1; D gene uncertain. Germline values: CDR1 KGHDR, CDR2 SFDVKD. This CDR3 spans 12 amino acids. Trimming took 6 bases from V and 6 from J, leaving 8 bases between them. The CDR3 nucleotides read TGTGCCACCAGTACCGGGTTTCAGCCCCAGCATTTT. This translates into CATSTGFQPQHF.

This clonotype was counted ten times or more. The CDR3 is CASSFDREDSGGSTDTQYF. The CDR3, as DNA: TGTGCCAGCAGTTTCGACAGGGAAGATAGCGGGGGCAGCACAGATACGCAGTATTTT. The genes are TRBV28 and TRBJ2-3, with TRBD2 matching over 9 bases. The trim removed 3 bases at V and 0 bases at J, leaving 13 bases unmatched. The length of the CDR3 is 19 residues. CDR1 is MDHEN, CDR2 SYDVKM, per germline.

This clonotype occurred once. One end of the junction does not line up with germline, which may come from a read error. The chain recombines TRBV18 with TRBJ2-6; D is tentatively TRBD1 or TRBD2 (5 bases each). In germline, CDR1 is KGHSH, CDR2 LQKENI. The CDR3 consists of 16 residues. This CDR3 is CASSPGWSTGANVLTF. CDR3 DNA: TGTGCCAGCTCACCAGGGTGGTCTACCGGGGCCAACGTCCTGACCTTC.

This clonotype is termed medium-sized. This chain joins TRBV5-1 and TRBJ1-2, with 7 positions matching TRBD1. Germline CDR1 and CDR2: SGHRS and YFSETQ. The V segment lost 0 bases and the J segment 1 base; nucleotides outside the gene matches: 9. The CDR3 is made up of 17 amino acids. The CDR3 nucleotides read TGCGCCAGCAGCTTGGGACAGGGTTCCCTTCTTAACTATGGCTACACCTTC. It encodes CASSLGQGSLLNYGYTF.

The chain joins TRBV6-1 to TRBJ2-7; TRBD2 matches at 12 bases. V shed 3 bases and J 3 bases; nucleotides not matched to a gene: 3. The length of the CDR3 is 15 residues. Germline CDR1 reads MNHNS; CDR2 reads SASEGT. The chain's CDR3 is CASSDKTSGSYEQYF. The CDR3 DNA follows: TGTGCCAGCAGTGACAAGACTAGCGGGAGCTACGAGCAGTACTTC.